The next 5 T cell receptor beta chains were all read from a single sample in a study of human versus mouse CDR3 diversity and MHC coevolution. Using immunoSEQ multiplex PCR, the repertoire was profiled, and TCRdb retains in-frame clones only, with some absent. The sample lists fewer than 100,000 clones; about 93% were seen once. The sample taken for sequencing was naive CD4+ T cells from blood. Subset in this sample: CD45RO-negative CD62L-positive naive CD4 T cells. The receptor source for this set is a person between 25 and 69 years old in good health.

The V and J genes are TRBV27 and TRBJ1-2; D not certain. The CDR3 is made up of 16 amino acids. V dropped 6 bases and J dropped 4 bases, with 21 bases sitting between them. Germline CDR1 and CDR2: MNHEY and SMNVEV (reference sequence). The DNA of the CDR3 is TGTGCCAGCAGCAAGGCCCTCTATTATCGGGGCTATGGCTACACCTTC. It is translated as CASSKALYYRGYGYTF.

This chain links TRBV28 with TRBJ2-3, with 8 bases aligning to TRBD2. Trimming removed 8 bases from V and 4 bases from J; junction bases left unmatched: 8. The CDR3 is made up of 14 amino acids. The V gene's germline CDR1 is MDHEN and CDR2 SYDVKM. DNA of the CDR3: TGTGCCAGCGGGTTAGCGGGAAGCGCAGATACGCAGTATTTT. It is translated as CASGLAGSADTQYF.

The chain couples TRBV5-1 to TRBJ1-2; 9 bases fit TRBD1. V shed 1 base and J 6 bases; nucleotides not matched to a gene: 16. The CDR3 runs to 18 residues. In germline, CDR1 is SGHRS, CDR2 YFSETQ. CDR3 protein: CASSLLQGASRISNGYTF. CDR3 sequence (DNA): TGCGCCAGCAGCTTGCTACAGGGGGCTTCTCGAATCTCGAATGGCTACACCTTC.

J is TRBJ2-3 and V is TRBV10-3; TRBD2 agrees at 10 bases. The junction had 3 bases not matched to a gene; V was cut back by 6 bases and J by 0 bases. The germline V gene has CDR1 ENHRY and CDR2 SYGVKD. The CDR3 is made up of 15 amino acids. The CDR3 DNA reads TGTGCCATCAGAACTAGCGGGGCGAGCACAGATACGCAGTATTTT. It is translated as CAIRTSGASTDTQYF.

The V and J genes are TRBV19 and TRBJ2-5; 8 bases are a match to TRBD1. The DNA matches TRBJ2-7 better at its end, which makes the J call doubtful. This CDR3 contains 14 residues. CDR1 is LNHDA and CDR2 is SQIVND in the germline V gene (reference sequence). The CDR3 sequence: CASSGQGGGYEQYF. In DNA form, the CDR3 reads TGTGCCAGTAGTGGACAGGGTGGGGGCTACGAGCAGTACTTC.